Below, 28 T cell receptor beta chains from the same sample are listed, as sequenced in a study of shared clonotypes between healthy human individuals. The assay was immunoSEQ multiplex PCR, and TCRdb's table has in-frame clones only and misses some. This table has some 500,000 clones, about 95% appearing once. Sequenced material: naive CD4+ T cells sorted from blood. The sample's subset: CD45RA+ positively selected. The receptor set was obtained from a woman aged 25 to 45 in good health.

The rearrangement uses TRBV4-1 and TRBJ2-7, with 7 bases matching TRBD1. After removal of 2 bases from V and 2 bases from J, the junction contained 9 bases not matched to a gene. Germline CDR1 is MGHRA and CDR2 is YSYEKL. The CDR3 sequence is 16 residues long. The CDR3 loop is CASSQSDAGGPYEQYF. DNA of the CDR3: TGCGCCAGCAGCCAATCGGACGCAGGGGGTCCCTACGAGCAGTACTTC.

About this clone: Other DNA variants within this sample encode the same CDR3. The V call is TRBV28, the J call TRBJ1-4; perhaps TRBD1 as D (6 bases). Trimming cost V 2 bases and J 8 bases, with 12 bases left between them. CDR1 and CDR2 from the germline V gene are MDHEN and SYDVKM. CDR3 size: 14 residues. The CDR3 DNA reads TGTGCCAGCAGTTTAGGGCAGGGGAGGGAAAAACTGTTTTTT. Amino acids: CASSLGQGREKLFF.

V gene TRBV7-9 combines with J gene TRBJ1-3, with TRBD1 matching 7 bases. Germline CDR1 is SEHNR and CDR2 is FQNEAQ (reference sequence). Losses at the gene ends were 5 bases for V and 3 bases for J; bases not matched to a gene: 7. The CDR3 consists of 15 residues. The CDR3: CASSRQGSSGNTIYF. The CDR3 nucleotides read TGTGCCAGCAGCAGACAGGGTTCTAGTGGAAACACCATATATTTT.

Only one count was recorded for this clone. DNA for the CDR3: TGTGCCAGCAGCTTGGGTGGGGACTCTGGGGCCAACGTCCTGACTTTC. This encodes CASSLGGDSGANVLTF. The rearrangement links TRBV5-4 to TRBJ2-6; D ambiguous. The CDR3 is made up of 16 amino acids. The germline V gene has CDR1 SGHNT and CDR2 YYREEE (reference sequence). Between the trimmed V and J ends, which lost 0 bases and 0 bases, there was a span of 7 bases. The complete variable domain, with remaining parts taken from reference TRBV5-4 and TRBJ2-6, reads ETGVTQSPTHLIKTRGQQVTLRCSSQSGHNTVSWYQQALGQGPQFIFQYYREEENGRGNFPPRFSGLQFPNYSSELNVNALELDDSALYLCASSLGGDSGANVLTFGAGSRLTVL.

The chain has TRBV11-2 and TRBJ2-5; no definite D call. Trimming removed 4 bases from V and 4 bases from J, with 13 bases in between. Germline V gene lookup returns CDR1 SGHAT and CDR2 FQNNGV. The CDR3 loop spans 14 amino acids. CDR3 sequence: CASSSQVGPETQYF. The CDR3, as DNA: TGTGCCAGCAGCTCCCAGGTCGGGCCAGAGACCCAGTACTTC.

The CDR3 here is CASSAEGHTEAFF. The CDR3 nucleotides read TGTGCCAGCAGTGCGGAGGGCCACACTGAAGCTTTCTTT. J is TRBJ1-1 and V is TRBV2; no firm D call. CDR3 size: 13 residues. V lost 4 bases and J lost 3, with 9 bases in between. Germline lookup yields CDR1 SNHLY and CDR2 FYNNEI.

V usage is TRBV6-6 and J usage is TRBJ1-4; TRBD1 matches at 8 bases. The CDR3 sequence is 15 residues long. Germline V gene lookup returns CDR1 MNHNY and CDR2 SVGAGI (reference sequence). J gave up 8 bases and V 2 bases, and 7 bases lay outside the gene matches. The CDR3 sequence: CASSYAGQGDEKLFF. As DNA, the CDR3 is TGTGCCAGCAGTTACGCCGGACAGGGTGACGAAAAACTGTTTTTT.

Comment on this clone: Other DNA sequences from this sample encode an identical CDR3 as well. This chain uses TRBV28 with TRBJ2-5; tentatively, D is TRBD2 (5 bases). Trimming took 4 bases from V and 4 from J, leaving 7 bases between them. The CDR3 is 12 residues long. The germline V gene encodes CDR1 MDHEN and CDR2 SYDVKM. The DNA of the CDR3 is TGTGCCAGCAGTTCGGGGATAGAGACCCAGTACTTC. Translation: CASSSGIETQYF.

Only one count was recorded for this clone. The V gene is TRBV6-5, the J gene TRBJ1-2; perhaps TRBD1 as D (6 bases). V lost 7 bases, J lost 8 bases, and 20 bases lay in between. The CDR3 sequence is 14 residues long. Germline V lookup: CDR1 MNHEY, CDR2 SVGAGI. The CDR3, as DNA: TGTGCCAGCACCACTACCCGGCAGGGGATGGGCTACACCTTC. It translates to CASTTTRQGMGYTF.

This clone was observed once. V usage is TRBV5-1 and J usage is TRBJ1-6; 7 bases align to TRBD1. CDR1 SGHRS and CDR2 YFSETQ come from the germline V gene. This CDR3 is built from 14 residues. The junction had 6 bases not matched to a gene; V was cut back by 4 bases and J by 8 bases. As DNA, the CDR3 is TGCGCCAGCAGCCCCGGGACAGCATATTCACCCCTCCACTTT. Its translation: CASSPGTAYSPLHF.

This rearrangement joins TRBV19 to TRBJ2-4, with a possible D match to TRBD2 (6 bases). Germline CDR1 is LNHDA and CDR2 is SQIVND (reference sequence). The CDR3 length is 16 residues. Trimming shortened V by 3 bases and J by 0 bases, and 12 bases separated the two germline ends. CDR3 sequence reads: CASSIWRDLAKNIQYF. The DNA of the CDR3 is TGTGCCAGTAGTATCTGGCGGGACCTAGCCAAAAACATTCAGTACTTC.

This clone was counted once. The V gene is TRBV28, the J gene TRBJ2-5; 14 bases match TRBD2. TRBJ2-7 matches the DNA end more closely, so the J call is doubtful. Germline V CDR1 and CDR2: MDHEN, SYDVKM. The CDR3 spans 17 residues. The CDR3 protein is CASSPGLAGDVLYEQYF. CDR3 sequence (DNA): TGTGCCAGCAGTCCGGGACTAGCGGGAGACGTCTTATACGAGCAGTACTTC.

This clone was detected once. The chain combines TRBV28 with TRBJ2-7; D not resolved. The CDR3 extends over 15 amino acids. Trimming removed 4 bases at V and 4 bases at J, with 17 bases between. Germline-derived CDR1 and CDR2 are MDHEN and SYDVKM. In DNA, the CDR3 is TGTGCCAGCAGTTCCAGCCAGTGGAGTGCATACGAGCAGTACTTC. It encodes CASSSSQWSAYEQYF. The full variable domain, rest sourced from reference TRBV28 and TRBJ2-7, is DVKVTQSSRYLVKRTGEKVFLECVQDMDHENMFWYRQDPGLGLRLIYFSYDVKMKEKGDIPEGYSVSREKKERFSLILESASTNQTSMYLCASSSSQWSAYEQYFGPGTRLTVT.

V is TRBV7-2 and J is TRBJ1-2; TRBD1 is a possible D gene (6 bases). There are 13 residues in the CDR3. Germline CDR1 reads SGHTA; CDR2 reads FQGNSA. Trimming pared 5 bases from V and 8 bases from J, leaving 15 bases between. The CDR3 loop is CASSKGGLEGYTF. The CDR3 DNA follows: TGTGCCAGCAGCAAAGGGGGATTGGAGGGCTACACCTTC.

J is TRBJ1-2 and V is TRBV2; 7 nucleotides match TRBD1. The CDR3 runs to 15 residues. Germline lookup yields CDR1 SNHLY and CDR2 FYNNEI. V lost 6 bases to trimming and J lost 8 bases; unmatched junction nucleotides: 15. CDR3 sequence reads: CASRLQGTPRWGYTF. CDR3 sequence (DNA): TGTGCCAGCAGATTACAGGGGACTCCCCGTTGGGGCTACACCTTC.

CDR3: CASSPTRTGTGELFF. The CDR3 coding sequence is TGCGCCAGCAGCCCAACCCGGACTGGCACCGGGGAGCTGTTTTTT. The chain is built from TRBV10-2 and TRBJ2-2; D possibly corresponds to TRBD2 (5 bases). This CDR3 is built from 15 residues. Trimming shortened V by 6 bases and J by 4 bases, and 15 bases separated the two germline ends. The germline gives CDR1 WSHSY, CDR2 SAAADI.

The chain combines TRBV6-1 with TRBJ2-1; tentative D call: TRBD2 (5 bases). Germline lookup yields CDR1 MNHNS and CDR2 SASEGT. The germline V and J ends were trimmed by 8 bases and 9 bases, with 17 bases remaining between them. The CDR3 spans 13 residues. The CDR3 loop reads CASGVVARFEQFF. Written as DNA, the CDR3 is TGTGCCAGCGGGGTTGTAGCGAGGTTTGAGCAGTTCTTC.

The chain links TRBV12-5 to TRBJ2-3; D could derive from TRBD1 or TRBD2 (7 bases each). Trimming took 1 base from V and 1 from J, leaving 15 bases between them. CDR3 length equals 17 residues. Germline V lookup: CDR1 LGHNT, CDR2 FRNRAP. DNA for the CDR3: TGTGCTAGTGGTTTGGCAAGGGCAGGGGGGGGCACAGATACGCAGTATTTT. Residues: CASGLARAGGGTDTQYF.

The chain links TRBV7-8 to TRBJ1-1, with a possible D match to TRBD1 (5 bases). Germline loops: CDR1 SGHVS, CDR2 FQNEAQ. The CDR3 has 15 amino acids. The V gene lost 5 bases and the J gene lost 4 bases, with 17 bases spanning the gap. Here the CDR3 DNA reads TGTGCCAGCAGCCCTCGACAGTTTAGGAGCACTGAAGCTTTCTTT. This gives the protein CASSPRQFRSTEAFF.

The chain links TRBV4-2 to TRBJ2-1; 10 bases line up with TRBD2. Germline loops: CDR1 LGHNA, CDR2 YNFKEQ. The V gene end was trimmed by 0 bases and the J gene end by 9 bases; junction bases not matched to a gene: 8. CDR3 length equals 16 residues. The CDR3 nucleotides read TGTGCCAGCAGCCAAGAGGGGGCTAGCGGGAGAGGTGAGCAGTTCTTC. Translated, it gives CASSQEGASGRGEQFF.

The V and J genes are TRBV6-5 and TRBJ1-5, with D perhaps matching TRBD1 (6 bases). CDR3 length: 14 amino acids. The germline V gene has CDR1 MNHEY and CDR2 SVGAGI. V gave up 5 bases and J gave up 3 bases, with 11 bases separating them. CDR3 sequence: CASSVDRFNQPQHF. The CDR3 DNA reads as TGTGCCAGCAGTGTCGACAGGTTCAATCAGCCCCAGCATTTT.

Regarding this clone: Other DNA sequences within the sample encode an identical CDR3. The chain's CDR3 is CASSSPYEQYF. CDR3 sequence (DNA): TGTGCCAGCAGTTCACCTTACGAGCAGTACTTC. The gene calls are TRBV28 and TRBJ2-7; D is unclear. Germline CDR1 is MDHEN and CDR2 is SYDVKM. Trimming took off 4 bases at V and 4 bases at J, with 5 bases between the two ends. The CDR3 runs to 11 residues.

This chain uses TRBV4-1 with TRBJ2-7; possibly TRBD2 for D (6 bases). V was clipped by 0 bases and J by 3 bases, with 9 bases between them. The CDR3 is 14 amino acids. Germline CDR1 reads MGHRA; CDR2 reads YSYEKL. CDR3 region: CASSQDLAIYEQYF. CDR3 in DNA: TGCGCCAGCAGCCAAGATCTAGCGATCTACGAGCAGTACTTC.

The V and J genes are TRBV7-8 and TRBJ1-3; 8 bases agree with TRBD1. Germline trimming cut 3 bases from V and 8 bases from J; bases unmatched to any gene: 3. The CDR3 consists of 13 residues. Germline V gene sequence: CDR1 SGHVS, CDR2 FQNEAQ. The chain's CDR3 is CASSFGQGDTIYF. CDR3 DNA sequence: TGTGCCAGCAGCTTTGGACAGGGCGACACCATATATTTT.

The genes are TRBV4-1 and TRBJ2-4; 14 nucleotides agree with TRBD2. The CDR3 extends over 17 amino acids. Germline V gene data show CDR1 as MGHRA and CDR2 as YSYEKL. V shed 3 bases and J 6 bases; nucleotides not matched to a gene: 7. CDR3 sequence reads: CASSHSGTSGSINIQYF. In nucleotides, the CDR3 is TGCGCCAGCAGCCACTCCGGGACTAGCGGGAGCATAAACATTCAGTACTTC.

For the CDR3, the DNA is TGCGCCAGCAGCTTGACAGGCAGACAGGATACGCAGTATTTT. Its translation: CASSLTGRQDTQYF. The chain carries TRBV5-1 and TRBJ2-3, with a possible D match to TRBD1 (5 bases). Germline CDR1 SGHRS, CDR2 YFSETQ. The length of the CDR3 is 14 residues. With 1 base removed from V and 6 bases from J, the gap between germline ends came to 12 bases.

The gene calls are TRBV15 and TRBJ2-1; 7 bases are shared with TRBD2. The V segment lost 6 bases and the J segment 0 bases; nucleotides outside the gene matches: 2. Germline CDR1 is LNHNV and CDR2 is YYDKDF (reference sequence). The CDR3 has 14 amino acids. For the CDR3, the DNA is TGTGCCACCAGTGGCGGGAGCTCCTACAATGAGCAGTTCTTC. This gives the protein CATSGGSSYNEQFF.

The chain couples TRBV5-1 to TRBJ2-7; 8 nucleotides agree with TRBD2. Germline values: CDR1 SGHRS, CDR2 YFSETQ. After removal of 0 bases from V and 3 bases from J, the junction contained 5 bases not matched to a gene. The CDR3 runs 15 residues. DNA for the CDR3: TGCGCCAGCAGCTTGGACACTAGCGGAATCTACGAGCAGTACTTC. This gives the protein CASSLDTSGIYEQYF.